A single T cell receptor beta chain is shown here with its context. The data derive from a study of blood T cell repertoires in COVID-19. Looking at the study overall: Samples came from the United States, Italy and Spain, spanning acute and convalescent COVID-19. PBMCs, B-cell-depleted T cells, or T cells provided the cDNA or gDNA that made up the material.

In the original analysis: Reference gene primer amplification in the assay estimated nucleated cell counts. Assay used: immunoSEQ multiplex PCR; TCRdb lists only in-frame clones, some missing. V and J calls and clone size follow that table, whereas D and trimming were derived from the DNA. The repertoire holds around 120,000 clones, with over 65% as singletons. Germline CDR1 reads GTSNPN; CDR2 reads SVGIG (reference sequence). CDR3 length equals 13 residues. Trimming left V 2 bases short and J 0 bases short, with 7 bases between. The sequence was collected from a man aged 65-85 years with acute or convalescent COVID-19. V and J are TRBV30 and TRBJ1-1; no firm D call. Sequences were obtained from peripheral blood. The DNA for the CDR3 is TGTGCCTGGAGTCCACAGCTGAACACTGAAGCTTTCTTT. Encoded protein: CAWSPQLNTEAFF.